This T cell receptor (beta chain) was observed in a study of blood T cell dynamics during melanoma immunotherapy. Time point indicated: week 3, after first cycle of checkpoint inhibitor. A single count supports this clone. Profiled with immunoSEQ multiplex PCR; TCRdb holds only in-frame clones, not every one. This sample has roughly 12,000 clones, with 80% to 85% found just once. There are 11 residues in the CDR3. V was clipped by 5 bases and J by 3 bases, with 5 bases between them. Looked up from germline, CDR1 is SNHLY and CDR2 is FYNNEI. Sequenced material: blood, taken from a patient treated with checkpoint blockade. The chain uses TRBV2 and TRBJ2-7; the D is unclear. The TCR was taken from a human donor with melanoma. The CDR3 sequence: CASSRLYEQYF. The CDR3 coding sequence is TGTGCCAGCAGTCGCCTCTACGAGCAGTACTTC.